This T cell receptor (beta chain) was captured in a study of OX40 agonist ivuxolimab in advanced cancers. About the study: Recorded diagnoses for dose-escalation patients were hepatocellular carcinoma, melanoma, renal cell or head and neck cancer. The mean age was approximately 60 years, ranging from roughly 23 to 90, with roughly four fifths of participants male. The study's findings and limits: Relative to CD4+ cells, CD8+ T cells on average had more expanded clones. Clonal expansion in partial responders at 0.1-3.0 mg/kg ranked among the lowest.

Here immunoSEQ multiplex PCR was the method, and the copy in TCRdb shows in-frame clones only, minus some. The table records roughly 80,000 clones, over 65% of them present only once. Regarding this clone: The antigen remains undetermined.

The ends lost 4 bases at V and 1 base at J; junction bases unmatched: 7. Per the germline V gene, CDR1 is SGHRS and CDR2 is YFSETQ. CDR3 length equals 15 residues. The TCR comes from an adult with an advanced solid tumor such as melanoma, head and neck, liver or kidney cancer. The sequencing here drew on CD4+ or CD8+ T cells sorted from blood, taken in a trial of the OX40 agonist ivuxolimab. The chain recombines TRBV5-1 with TRBJ1-2; 7 positions match TRBD1. The CDR3 DNA reads TGCGCCAGCAGCGAACGGGGACAGAGTAACTATGGCTACACCTTC. This codes for CASSERGQSNYGYTF.